The next 11 T cell receptor beta chains were all read from a single sample in a study of cytomegalovirus exposure and HLA in healthy donors. Primers included in the PCR were 60 Vbeta and 13 Jbeta primers. Clones were sequenced by immunoSEQ multiplex PCR, and TCRdb holds only the in-frame ones, with some missing. The table lists just over 150,000 clones, 86% of them singletons. Sample: PBMCs. The receptors stem from a woman under 30 in good health and CMV-seronegative.

The chain is built from TRBV5-1 and TRBJ2-3; D remains ambiguous. CDR1 and CDR2 from the germline V gene are SGHRS and YFSETQ. The CDR3 length is 12 residues. Trimming took off 3 bases at V and 0 bases at J, with 2 bases between the two ends. For the CDR3, the DNA is TGCGCCAGCAGCTCTAGCACAGATACGCAGTATTTT. Encoded protein: CASSSSTDTQYF.

The chain links TRBV30 to TRBJ1-1; no clear D gene. This CDR3 comprises 13 residues. V lost 3 bases and J lost 3, with 11 bases in between. CDR1 is GTSNPN, CDR2 SVGIG, per germline (reference sequence). CDR3: CAWRVATDTEAFF. DNA for the CDR3: TGTGCCTGGAGAGTAGCGACCGACACTGAAGCTTTCTTT.

J is TRBJ1-1 and V is TRBV7-8, with 8 bases aligning to TRBD1. The length of the CDR3 is 17 residues. Trimming cost V 1 base and J 10 bases; bases outside gene matches: 17. Germline assignment: CDR1 SGHVS and CDR2 FQNEAQ. In DNA, the CDR3 is TGTGCCAGCAGCTTAGTGGGGGGACAGGCCAGCATCGTCCGAGCTTTCTTT. Its translation is CASSLVGGQASIVRAFF. Based on the CDR3 plus reference TRBV7-8 and TRBJ1-1, the full variable domain is GAGVSQSPRYKVAKRGQDVALRCDPISGHVSLFWYQQALGQGPEFLTYFQNEAQLDKSGLPSDRFFAERPEGSVSTLKIQRTQQEDSAVYLCASSLVGGQASIVRAFFGQGTRLTVV.

V and J are TRBV7-2 and TRBJ1-2; D is possibly TRBD1 (6 bases). The CDR3 loop spans 13 amino acids. Trimming removed 5 bases from V and 5 bases from J, with 12 bases in between. Germline CDR1 and CDR2: SGHTA and FQGNSA. CDR3 in amino acids: CASSPDSNYGYTF. The DNA of the CDR3 is TGTGCCAGCAGCCCGGACAGTAATTATGGCTACACCTTC.

This clone was seen just once. The chain carries TRBV5-1 and TRBJ2-7, with D uncertain. V was trimmed by 3 bases and J by 2 bases, leaving 9 bases between them. This CDR3 contains 13 residues. Germline V gene lookup returns CDR1 SGHRS and CDR2 YFSETQ. The CDR3 coding sequence is TGCGCCAGCAGCTCTGGGCCGGCCTACGAGCAGTACTTC. It codes for CASSSGPAYEQYF.

The genes are TRBV6-5 and TRBJ2-7; 7 nucleotides align to TRBD2. J lost 0 bases, V lost 3 bases, and 5 bases had no gene match. The CDR3 has 15 amino acids. CDR1 MNHEY and CDR2 SVGAGI come from the germline V gene. CDR3 residues: CASSYGRTSSYEQYF. CDR3 nucleotides: TGTGCCAGCAGTTATGGGCGGACTAGCTCCTACGAGCAGTACTTC.

The V gene is TRBV21-1, the J gene TRBJ1-4; the table's D call, TRBD1, was not checked against the DNA. TRBV21-1 is noted as a pseudogene. The CDR3 loop spans 16 amino acids. For the CDR3, the DNA is TGTGCCAGCCGGGTACAGGGGCTTCCAACTAATGAAAAACTGTTTTTT. This sequence encodes CASRVQGLPTNEKLFF.

The chain is built from TRBV5-6 and TRBJ2-7, with 10 bases matching TRBD2. V lost 2 bases to trimming and J lost 3 bases; unmatched junction nucleotides: 8. Germline V gene lookup returns CDR1 SGHDT and CDR2 YYEEEE. The CDR3 extends over 16 amino acids. CDR3: CASSFDLAGAFYEQYF. CDR3 nucleotides: TGTGCCAGCAGCTTTGATCTAGCGGGAGCATTCTACGAGCAGTACTTC.

The chain links TRBV5-1 to TRBJ1-1; D ambiguous. The CDR3 sequence is 15 residues long. V was clipped by 0 bases and J by 0 bases, with 9 bases between them. CDR1 is SGHRS and CDR2 is YFSETQ in the germline V gene. CDR3 sequence: CASSLAEVMNTEAFF. DNA of the CDR3: TGCGCCAGCAGCTTGGCCGAGGTAATGAACACTGAAGCTTTCTTT.

This clone was recorded only once. The V gene is TRBV7-3, the J gene TRBJ2-3; D might be TRBD2 (6 bases). Germline V gives CDR1 SGHTA, CDR2 FQGTGA. The CDR3 consists of 17 residues. Deletions cut 2 bases from V and 2 bases from J, with 17 bases between. The CDR3 region has the DNA TGTGCCAGCAGCTTACGAAGCCGTGGGACTGCCACAGATACGCAGTATTTT. This encodes CASSLRSRGTATDTQYF.

The chain couples TRBV27 to TRBJ2-7; the match to TRBD1 covers 9 bases. Germline loops: CDR1 MNHEY, CDR2 SMNVEV (reference sequence). CDR3 length: 14 amino acids. V shed 5 bases, J shed 6 bases, and the junction held 8 bases outside the gene matches. The CDR3 coding sequence is TGTGCCAGCAGTCTTAACAGGGGGCGACGCGAGCAGTACTTC. This codes for CASSLNRGRREQYF.